This T cell receptor beta chain appears in the sequencing data of a study of Ad26.COV2.S vaccination and SARS-CoV-2 variants. CDR1 and CDR2 from the germline V gene are SGDLS and YYNGEE. V was cut by 1 base and J by 0 bases, with 8 bases left in between. The CDR3 has 15 amino acids. Method: immunoSEQ multiplex PCR; TCRdb's copy keeps in-frame clones and lacks some. The sample contains 350,000 to 500,000 clones, around 87% of which appear only once. Treatment specified: 15 to 20 received Ad26.COV2.S at low or high dose, single or two shots; about 5 received placebo; per-sample allocation not given. Collection of the samples took place on day 63 after the first injection of vaccine or placebo.

This TCR came from a person aged 18 to 65 who received the Ad26.COV2.S COVID-19 vaccine or a placebo. The V call is TRBV9, the J call TRBJ1-3; a possible D gene is TRBD1 (5 bases). The sample was peripheral blood, taken in a trial of Ad26.COV2.S vaccine versus placebo. The CDR3 coding sequence is TGTGCCAGCAGCGTAATGGGGGGCTCTGGAAACACCATATATTTT. It encodes CASSVMGGSGNTIYF.